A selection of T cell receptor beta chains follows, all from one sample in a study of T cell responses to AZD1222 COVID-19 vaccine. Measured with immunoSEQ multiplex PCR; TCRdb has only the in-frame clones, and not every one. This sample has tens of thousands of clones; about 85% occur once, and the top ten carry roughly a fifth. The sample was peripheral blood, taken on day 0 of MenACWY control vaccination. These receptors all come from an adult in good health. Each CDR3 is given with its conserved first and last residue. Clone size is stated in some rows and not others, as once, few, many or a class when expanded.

CDR3 protein: CASSRGGANQPQHF
J gene: TRBJ1-5
V gene: TRBV6-1
clone size: .

CDR3 protein: CSVRHRDRGFGANVLTF
J gene: TRBJ2-6
V gene: TRBV29-1
clone size: .

CDR3 protein: CASRQGIGNSPLHF
J gene: TRBJ1-6
V gene: TRBV19
clone size: .

CDR3 protein: CASSSFYEQYF
J gene: TRBJ2-7
V gene: TRBV12-3/TRBV12-4
clone size: .

CDR3 protein: CASSRRTSGVTDTQYF
J gene: TRBJ2-3
V gene: TRBV7-2
clone size: .

CDR3 protein: CASRPPSRSEQFF
J gene: TRBJ2-1
V gene: TRBV7-2
clone size: .

CDR3 protein: CASSYNRGIPEAFF
J gene: TRBJ1-1
V gene: TRBV6-6
clone size: .

CDR3 protein: CASTFLRTANYGYTF
J gene: TRBJ1-2
V gene: TRBV6-5
clone size: .

CDR3 protein: CASSEAVSGRISGNTIYF
J gene: TRBJ1-3
V gene: TRBV6-1
clone size: once

CDR3 protein: CASSYSGLAGVEEQYF
J gene: TRBJ2-7
V gene: TRBV6-2/TRBV6-3
clone size: .

CDR3 protein: CASSFQGRQETQYF
J gene: TRBJ2-5
V gene: TRBV5-4
clone size: .

CDR3 protein: CASSQLDSQETQYF
J gene: TRBJ2-5
V gene: TRBV4-1
clone size: .

CDR3 protein: CASSQDKLAGGFGELFF
J gene: TRBJ2-2
V gene: TRBV4-3
clone size: .

CDR3 protein: CASSLFGQSYGYTF
J gene: TRBJ1-2
V gene: TRBV7-2
clone size: .

CDR3 protein: CASRKASDEQFF
J gene: TRBJ2-1
V gene: TRBV7-9
clone size: .

CDR3 protein: CASSDRQGNSPLHF
J gene: TRBJ1-6
V gene: TRBV6-1
clone size: .

CDR3 protein: CASSLGGTDTQYF
J gene: TRBJ2-3
V gene: TRBV5-1
clone size: .

CDR3 protein: CASSQGYVAGTNTGELFF
J gene: TRBJ2-2
V gene: TRBV4-2
clone size: .

CDR3 protein: CASSPNSGTGEQPQHF
J gene: TRBJ1-5
V gene: TRBV4-1
clone size: .

CDR3 protein: CSASIAYEQYF
J gene: TRBJ2-7
V gene: TRBV20-1
clone size: .

CDR3 protein: CASSSPGLAGYADTQYF
J gene: TRBJ2-3
V gene: TRBV11-2
clone size: .

CDR3 protein: CASMGPGTPGYTF
J gene: TRBJ1-2
V gene: TRBV28
clone size: .

CDR3 protein: CASSPAVRVLLYGYTF
J gene: TRBJ1-2
V gene: TRBV18
clone size: .

CDR3 protein: CASIRFFSGSSYGANVLTF
J gene: TRBJ2-6
V gene: TRBV5-6
clone size: .

CDR3 protein: CSGDTEAFF
J gene: TRBJ1-1
V gene: TRBV29-1
clone size: .

CDR3 protein: CASKGQRGYTF
J gene: TRBJ1-2
V gene: TRBV28
clone size: .